The present TCR beta chain was sequenced within a study of blood T cell repertoires in COVID-19. The CDR3 length is 15 residues. Trimming pared 8 bases from V and 3 bases from J, leaving 17 bases between. Germline CDR1 is MDHEN and CDR2 is SYDVKM. The repertoire was sequenced with immunoSEQ multiplex PCR; TCRdb's copy has only in-frame clones and lacks some. The table has fewer than 250,000 clones, 86% seen once. Sequenced material: peripheral blood. This rearrangement joins TRBV28 to TRBJ1-5; unclear D gene. This receptor was identified in a woman at least 80 years old with COVID-19, enrolled during active disease. CDR3 nucleotides: TGTGCCAGCGCGTCTGGGCAGAAGACCAATCAGCCCCAGCATTTT. This translates into CASASGQKTNQPQHF.